The text below deals with one T cell receptor beta chain. Per the germline V gene, CDR1 is SNHLY and CDR2 is FYNNEI. This CDR3 has 15 amino acids. V lost 5 bases and J lost 2; bases outside the gene matches: 9. As processed by the authors: Reference gene primer amplification gave estimated nucleated cell counts. Sequenced by immunoSEQ multiplex PCR; TCRdb stores in-frame clones only, minus some. That table is the source of V, J and clone size, and D and trimming were worked out from the DNA. The sample includes 210,000 or so clones, around 82% of them seen just once. The data were obtained in a study of blood T cell repertoires in COVID-19. Study summary: The samples span acute and convalescent COVID-19 from the United States, Italy and Spain. Sources were T cells, B-cell-depleted T cells, or PBMCs; the material itself was cDNA or gDNA.

The receptor's source is a woman between 40 and 50 years old with acute or convalescent COVID-19. The sequencing input was peripheral blood. The chain carries TRBV2 and TRBJ2-7, with 7 bases that match TRBD2. CDR3 in amino acids: CASSIQAGSTYEQYF. The DNA of the CDR3 is TGTGCCAGCAGTATACAAGCGGGATCCACCTACGAGCAGTACTTC.